The 23 T cell receptor beta chains reported below all come from one sample, sequenced in a study of blood T cell repertoires in COVID-19. Sequencing used immunoSEQ multiplex PCR; TCRdb keeps in-frame clones, though not all of them. The sample consists of nearly 80,000 clones, 75% to 90% of them appearing once. The sequenced sample consisted of peripheral blood. Source of these receptors: a man between 60 and 75 years old with active or convalescent COVID-19.

V and J are TRBV15 and TRBJ2-1, with unresolved D. The V gene lost 4 bases and the J gene lost 10 bases, with 14 bases spanning the gap. CDR1 is LNHNV and CDR2 is YYDKDF in the germline V gene (reference sequence). This CDR3 is 13 amino acids long. CDR3 DNA: TGTGCCACCAGCACCCCGGCCAGGCGCGAGCAGTTCTTC. Its protein product is CATSTPARREQFF.

The chain is built from TRBV14 and TRBJ2-1; a possible D gene is TRBD2 (7 bases). Germline-derived CDR1 and CDR2 are SGHDN and FVKESK. Trimming pared 1 base from V and 7 bases from J, leaving 20 bases between. The CDR3 has 17 residues. CDR3 in DNA: TGTGCCAGCAGCCAAGGATGGGGGCTAGCGCGGGGGAATGAGCAGTTCTTC. It specifies CASSQGWGLARGNEQFF.

The chain recombines TRBV29-1 with TRBJ1-5, with D unclear. CDR3 size: 13 residues. Trimming took off 4 bases at V and 3 bases at J, with 10 bases between the two ends. In germline, CDR1 is SQVTM, CDR2 ANQGSEA. The CDR3 DNA follows: TGCAGCGTTGGGCAGCGAAACAATCAGCCCCAGCATTTT. The encoded protein is CSVGQRNNQPQHF.

This chain joins TRBV6-4 and TRBJ2-1, with 7 bases lining up with TRBD1. CDR3 size: 15 residues. Per germline, CDR1 MRHNA and CDR2 SNTAGT. The V and J ends lost 7 bases and 4 bases, in that order; junction bases with no gene match: 10. CDR3 in DNA: TGTGCCAGCATAGGGGGCGTAATCTTTTACAATGAGCAGTTCTTC. Protein: CASIGGVIFYNEQFF.

This chain links TRBV24-1 with TRBJ1-1, with 8 nucleotides matching TRBD1. CDR3 length: 17 amino acids. Germline-derived CDR1 and CDR2 are KGHDR and SFDVKD. Trimming removed 9 bases from V and 6 bases from J; junction bases left unmatched: 20. CDR3 amino acids: CATSPRFRVTGGAEAFF. The CDR3, as DNA: TGTGCCACCTCACCCCGCTTCCGGGTAACAGGGGGAGCTGAAGCTTTCTTT.

The chain recombines TRBV6-6 with TRBJ1-1; D unclear. The V end was cut by 2 bases, the J end by 6 bases, with 7 bases between. This CDR3 has 12 amino acids. Germline V gene lookup returns CDR1 MNHNY and CDR2 SVGAGI (reference sequence). For the CDR3, the DNA is TGTGCCAGCAGTTACGGGAGGGCTGAAGCTTTCTTT. It translates to CASSYGRAEAFF.

This clone was observed a few times. The V and J genes are TRBV11-3 and TRBJ2-2, with TRBD2 matching 7 bases. The germline CDR1 and CDR2 sequences are SGHNT and YENEEA. The J segment lost 0 bases and the V segment lost 4 bases, leaving 2 bases of the junction unmatched. The CDR3 spans 15 residues. CDR3 sequence reads: CASSSSGTNTGELFF. The CDR3, as DNA: TGTGCCAGCAGCTCTAGCGGCACGAACACCGGGGAGCTGTTTTTT. Looking up the rest from reference TRBV11-3 and TRBJ2-2 gives the full variable domain: EAGVVQSPRYKIIEKKQPVAFWCNPISGHNTLYWYLQNLGQGPELLIRYENEEAVDDSQLPKDRFSAERLKGVDSTLKIQPAELGDSAVYLCASSSSGTNTGELFFGEGSRLTVL.

The chain employs TRBV19 and TRBJ2-5; D is undetermined. Trimming left V 3 bases short and J 5 bases short, with 4 bases between. In germline, CDR1 is LNHDA, CDR2 SQIVND (reference sequence). The CDR3 contains 11 residues. CDR3 DNA sequence: TGTGCCAGTAGTATGGGCGAGACCCAGTACTTC. This sequence encodes CASSMGETQYF.

The chain carries TRBV19 and TRBJ1-1, with 10 bases identical to TRBD1. Trimming took 9 bases from V and 3 from J; bases not matched to a gene: 13. Germline V gene sequence: CDR1 LNHDA, CDR2 SQIVND (reference sequence). CDR3 size: 16 residues. The CDR3 DNA follows: TGTGCCAGCACGCGCCCAGGGACAGGGGCGGACACTGAAGCTTTCTTT. This codes for CASTRPGTGADTEAFF.

V and J are TRBV27 and TRBJ1-4; 7 bases match TRBD1. The CDR3 spans 15 residues. With V trimmed by 7 bases and J by 5 bases, 10 bases remained unmatched. The germline V gene has CDR1 MNHEY and CDR2 SMNVEV (reference sequence). CDR3 bases: TGTGCCAGCATTCCACAGGGACAGAAAAATGAAAAACTGTTTTTT. Its translation is CASIPQGQKNEKLFF. The full variable domain, rest sourced from reference TRBV27 and TRBJ1-4, is EAQVTQNPRYLITVTGKKLTVTCSQNMNHEYMSWYRQDPGLGLRQIYYSMNVEVTDKGDVPEGYKVSRKEKRNFPLILESPSPNQTSLYFCASIPQGQKNEKLFFGSGTQLSVL.

This clone showed up just once. The chain combines TRBV4-3 with TRBJ1-4; a weak D match, TRBD1 (6 bases). V lost 1 base and J 7 bases, leaving 13 bases between the germline ends. In germline, CDR1 is LGHNA, CDR2 YSLEER. The CDR3 sequence is 15 residues long. The CDR3 coding sequence is TGCGCCAGCAGCCAAGTGACAGGTGGAACTGAAAAACTGTTTTTT. This sequence encodes CASSQVTGGTEKLFF.

The rearrangement links TRBV9 to TRBJ2-7, with 7 positions matching TRBD1. Germline loops: CDR1 SGDLS, CDR2 YYNGEE. With 1 base clipped from V and 0 bases from J, the junction kept 4 bases outside the gene matches. The CDR3 totals 15 residues. CDR3 in DNA: TGTGCCAGCAGCGTAAGAGGGACAGACTCCTACGAGCAGTACTTC. It translates to CASSVRGTDSYEQYF.

This rearrangement joins TRBV5-1 to TRBJ2-5; 8 bases are shared with TRBD1. Trimming removed 4 bases from V and 5 bases from J; junction bases left unmatched: 16. Germline CDR1 SGHRS, CDR2 YFSETQ. The CDR3 has 17 residues. CDR3 residues: CASSHTPQRQGMETQYF. DNA of the CDR3: TGCGCCAGCAGCCATACCCCCCAACGACAGGGGATGGAGACCCAGTACTTC.

The V call is TRBV9, the J call TRBJ1-6, with a possible D match to TRBD1 (6 bases). The CDR3 is made up of 18 amino acids. Germline lookup yields CDR1 SGDLS and CDR2 YYNGEE. V was trimmed by 0 bases and J by 3 bases, leaving 16 bases between them. CDR3 sequence: CASSVDHREGYYNSPLHF. The CDR3, as DNA: TGTGCCAGCAGCGTAGATCACAGGGAGGGATACTATAATTCACCCCTCCACTTT.

This chain uses TRBV19 with TRBJ2-1; TRBD2 matches 11 bases. Germline CDR1 reads LNHDA; CDR2 reads SQIVND (reference sequence). The CDR3 is 15 residues long. V was pared by 4 bases and J by 9 bases, with 8 bases of the junction left unmatched. CDR3 in amino acids: CASSTVAGGSSEQFF. CDR3 nucleotides: TGTGCCAGTAGTACCGTAGCGGGGGGGTCCAGTGAGCAGTTCTTC.

The chain carries TRBV30 and TRBJ2-4; D is perhaps TRBD2 (6 bases). CDR3 size: 14 residues. Germline V gene data show CDR1 as GTSNPN and CDR2 as SVGIG (reference sequence). Trimming pared 1 base from V and 0 bases from J, leaving 7 bases between. DNA for the CDR3: TGTGCCTGGAGTGCGGGACTAGCCAAAAACATTCAGTACTTC. This translates into CAWSAGLAKNIQYF.

The table lists this clone with a few counts. The chain is built from TRBV10-2 and TRBJ2-7, with a possible D match to TRBD2 (6 bases). The CDR3 covers 14 residues. The germline V gene has CDR1 WSHSY and CDR2 SAAADI. With 5 bases removed from V and 0 bases from J, the gap between germline ends came to 11 bases. CDR3 region: CASSLGLSSYEQYF. As DNA, the CDR3 is TGCGCCAGCAGTCTGGGACTGTCCTCCTACGAGCAGTACTTC.

V is TRBV11-2 and J is TRBJ1-4; D is unresolved. Deletions cut 5 bases from V and 8 bases from J, with 9 bases between. This CDR3 region has 12 residues. CDR1 and CDR2 (germline): SGHAT, FQNNGV. Here the CDR3 reads CASSPNREKLFF. For the CDR3, the DNA is TGTGCCAGCAGCCCAAACCGGGAAAAACTGTTTTTT.

This rearrangement joins TRBV19 to TRBJ1-2, with a weak D call TRBD1 (6 bases). CDR3 length: 13 residues. Deletions cut 5 bases from V and 8 bases from J, with 15 bases between. Germline values: CDR1 LNHDA, CDR2 SQIVND (reference sequence). In DNA form, the CDR3 reads TGTGCCAGTAGTTCCGACAGGATGGGGGGCTACACCTTC. Translating gives CASSSDRMGGYTF.

V and J are TRBV18 and TRBJ2-3; 9 nucleotides agree with TRBD1. V lost 3 bases and J lost 4; bases outside the gene matches: 11. This CDR3 spans 17 amino acids. CDR1 KGHSH and CDR2 LQKENI come from the germline V gene. DNA of the CDR3: TGTGCCAGCTCACCTCTTCCGGGACAGGGAAGCGCAGATACGCAGTATTTT. Translated, it gives CASSPLPGQGSADTQYF.

The gene calls are TRBV18 and TRBJ1-2; D possibly corresponds to TRBD1 (6 bases). Germline V gene sequence: CDR1 KGHSH, CDR2 LQKENI. V was clipped by 2 bases and J by 1 base, with 14 bases between them. This CDR3 region has 16 residues. The CDR3 loop reads CASSPKDRAINYGYTF. CDR3 bases: TGTGCCAGCTCACCAAAGGACAGAGCTATTAACTATGGCTACACCTTC.

The chain joins TRBV4-3 to TRBJ2-2, with D perhaps TRBD1 (5 bases). V gave up 2 bases and J gave up 0 bases, with 10 bases separating them. This CDR3 region has 16 residues. CDR1 and CDR2 (germline): LGHNA, YSLEER. This CDR3 is CASSQRGRANTGELFF. CDR3 nucleotide sequence: TGCGCCAGCAGCCAAAGAGGCAGGGCGAACACCGGGGAGCTGTTTTTT.

The CDR3 is CASSIGQLPNSPLHF. In DNA, the CDR3 is TGTGCCAGTAGTATTGGACAGCTACCTAATTCACCCCTCCACTTT. The chain is built from TRBV19 and TRBJ1-6; D is perhaps TRBD1 (6 bases). The CDR3 consists of 15 residues. V lost 3 bases to trimming and J lost 6 bases, with 12 bases between them. From germline, CDR1 is LNHDA and CDR2 SQIVND (reference sequence).